The entry below describes one T cell receptor beta chain. These data belong to a study of blood T cell repertoires in COVID-19. Study summary: COVID-19 samples collected from the United States, Italy and Spain covered acute and convalescent phases. From T cells, B-cell-depleted T cells, or PBMCs came the material, which was cDNA or gDNA.

Per the original methods: Amplification of reference gene primers was used by the study to estimate nucleated cell counts. Repertoires were generated with immunoSEQ multiplex PCR, while TCRdb's copy carries only in-frame clones and drops some. The DNA was the basis for D and trimming; V, J and clone size are from that table. Of 250,000 or so clones listed, 70% to 90% are singletons. The CDR3 extends over 16 amino acids. CDR1 SGHDT and CDR2 YYEEEE come from the germline V gene. V lost 0 bases to trimming and J lost 0 bases; unmatched junction nucleotides: 3. This TCR was sampled from a man aged 55-75 years with acute or convalescent COVID-19. Input material: peripheral blood. The V call is TRBV5-6, the J call TRBJ1-1; 9 bases map to TRBD1. DNA for the CDR3: TGTGCCAGCAGCTTGGACAGGGGGCGCATGAACACTGAAGCTTTCTTT. Encoded protein: CASSLDRGRMNTEAFF.